This T cell receptor (beta chain) was found in a study of shared clonotypes between healthy human individuals. Background on the study: Sampling drew on donors who were two women and three men aged 18 to 49.

This CDR3 has 15 amino acids. V gave up 1 base and J gave up 5 bases; unmatched junction bases: 3. The germline gives CDR1 SGHTA, CDR2 FQGNSA. Using immunoSEQ multiplex PCR, the repertoire was profiled, and TCRdb retains in-frame clones only, with some absent. The sample has 2,100,000 or so clones, approximately 96% seen once. The CD4+ fraction was divided into a CD45RA+ naive subset and a CD45RA-negative memory subset. This clonotype was sampled from a man aged 18 to 29 in good health. Sequenced material: naive CD4+ T cells sorted from blood. The sample's subset: CD45RA+ positively selected. The J gene is TRBJ1-1, the V gene TRBV7-2; 11 bases fit TRBD1. DNA for the CDR3: TGTGCCAGCAGCTTAGTCGGACAGGGGGCAACTGAAGCTTTCTTT. Amino acid sequence: CASSLVGQGATEAFF.